Following are 2 T cell receptor beta chains from one sample sequenced in a study of siplizumab effects on memory and regulatory T cells (dated by TCRdb to about 2019). The library was prepared using the immunoSEQ multiplex PCR assay. TCRdb's version of the immuneACCESS table is confined to in-frame rearrangements and falls short of the full clone set. An unresolved V gene accounts for under half of the shortfall where checked; the remainder is of unknown origin. This sample has some 120,000 clones in its table, and about 95% of those were observed once. The top ten hold around 1.5% of the sample. Sequencing was carried out using non-Treg CD4+ T cells sorted from blood. The sample's cell subset or site, from its label and the paper: FACS-sorted unstimulated CD4+ non-regulatory T cells. These receptors all come from a human donor in good health.

The chain couples TRBV5-5 to TRBJ1-2; 7 bases are a match to TRBD1. V lost 4 bases and J lost 6; bases outside the gene matches: 12. This CDR3 region has 15 residues. Germline values: CDR1 SGHKS, CDR2 YYEKEE (reference sequence). DNA for the CDR3: TGTGCCAGCAGCCAGGGGCAGGGGGAATCAGATGGCTACACCTTC. Translating gives CASSQGQGESDGYTF.

V usage is TRBV9 and J usage is TRBJ2-2, with TRBD2 as a possible D gene (5 bases). Trimming stripped 7 bases from V and 5 bases from J, with 21 bases between. Germline V gene data show CDR1 as SGDLS and CDR2 as YYNGEE. This CDR3 contains 16 residues. This CDR3 is CASGPLAPSLTGELFF. For the CDR3, the DNA is TGTGCCAGCGGGCCCCTAGCCCCATCTTTGACCGGGGAGCTGTTTTTT.